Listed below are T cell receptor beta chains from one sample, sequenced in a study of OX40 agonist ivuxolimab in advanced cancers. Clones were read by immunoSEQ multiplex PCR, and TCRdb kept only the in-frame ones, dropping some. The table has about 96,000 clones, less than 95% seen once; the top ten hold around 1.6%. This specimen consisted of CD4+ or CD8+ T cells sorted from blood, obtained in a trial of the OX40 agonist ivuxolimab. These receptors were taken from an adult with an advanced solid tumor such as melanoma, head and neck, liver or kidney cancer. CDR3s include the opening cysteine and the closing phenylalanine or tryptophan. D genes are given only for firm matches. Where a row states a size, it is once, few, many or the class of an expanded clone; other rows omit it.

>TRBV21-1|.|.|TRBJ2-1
CASSVLLHHSDNEQFF
TGTGCCAGCAGTGTGTTATTACACCATTCCGACAATGAGCAGTTCTTC
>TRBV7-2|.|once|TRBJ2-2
CASSGVLNTGELFF
TGTGCCAGCAGTGGGGTTCTAAACACCGGGGAGCTGTTTTTT
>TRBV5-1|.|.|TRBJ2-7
CASGVGGGDYEQYF
TGCGCCAGCGGGGTCGGAGGCGGAGACTACGAGCAGTACTTC
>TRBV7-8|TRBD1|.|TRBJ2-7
CASSLTGQGRGEQYF
TGTGCCAGCAGCTTAACGGGACAGGGCAGGGGCGAGCAGTACTTC
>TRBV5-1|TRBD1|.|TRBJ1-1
CASSVRGTEAFF
TGCGCCAGCAGCGTCAGGGGGACTGAAGCTTTCTTT
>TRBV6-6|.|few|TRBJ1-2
CASRRDIGDGYTF
TGTGCCAGCAGGCGAGACATTGGTGATGGCTACACCTTC
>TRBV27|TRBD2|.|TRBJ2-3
CASSRRLAGATDTQYF
TGTGCCAGCAGTCGCCGACTAGCGGGAGCTACAGATACGCAGTATTTT
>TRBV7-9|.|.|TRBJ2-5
CASSFFGSLSVGETQYF
TGTGCCAGCAGCTTTTTCGGGAGTCTGTCCGTAGGAGAGACCCAGTACTTC
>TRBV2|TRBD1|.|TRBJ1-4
CASSLDRAGEKLFF
TGTGCCAGCAGCCTGGACAGGGCGGGCGAAAAACTGTTTTTT
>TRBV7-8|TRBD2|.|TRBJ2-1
CASSPLLAEAQFF
TGTGCCAGCAGCCCTCTCCTAGCGGAGGCGCAATTCTTC
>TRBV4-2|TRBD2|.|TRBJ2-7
CASSQDFRAGGYEQYF
TGTGCCAGCAGCCAAGATTTCCGGGCGGGGGGCTACGAGCAGTACTTC